This TCR beta chain was sequenced for a study of Graves' ophthalmopathy and Graves' hyperthyroidism. The table lists this clonotype with many counts. Transcripts of RNA were the source for amplifying TCR beta CDR3 regions. RT-PCR with HTBI primers came first, then second-round multiplex PCR. Via MiXCR, TCRdb re-called the multiplex PCR reads, giving one row per CDR3 protein. The repertoire holds around 470,000 distinct CDR3 sequences, with approximately 14% as singletons. This CDR3 has 13 residues. Germline V gene data show CDR1 as MNHEY and CDR2 as SMNVEV (reference sequence). The germline V and J ends were trimmed by 6 bases and 0 bases, with 8 bases remaining between them.

This receptor was taken from a woman in her 30s with Graves' ophthalmopathy. The V and J genes are TRBV27 and TRBJ1-1; D gene unclear. Material for sequencing was blood. CDR3 bases: TGTGCCAGCAGACTCGAGATGAACACTGAAGCTTTCTTT. Its protein product is CASRLEMNTEAFF.